The following is a TCR beta chain sequence with its context. Just one base apart from a much larger clone, this may be a read error. TCRdb fed the PCR reads into MiXCR, producing one record per CDR3 protein. The sample holds around 54,000 distinct CDR3 sequences; around 25% are singletons and the top ten take 1.5% to 2%. The sample originates from a study of molecular identifiers for immune sequencing clone quantification. CDR1 is MDHEN and CDR2 is SYDVKM in the germline V gene. The CDR3 length is 14 residues. The V segment lost 3 bases and the J segment 3 bases; nucleotides outside the gene matches: 5.

The sequence was collected from a human donor in good health. Some libraries in this study had Jurkat cell RNA spiked in. The chain is built from TRBV28 and TRBJ2-7; 7 positions match TRBD1. Sequenced sample: naive CD8+ T cells from blood, with Jurkat cell RNA spiked in. Subset noted: FACS-sorted CD8+CD4-CCR7+CD45RA+ naive T cells. The chain's CDR3 is CASSFPGQIYEQYF. DNA for the CDR3: TGTGCCAGCAGTTTCCCGGGACAGATCTACGAGCAGTACTTC.